This T cell receptor beta chain was sequenced during a study of CD8 T cells in Susac syndrome. TEMRA cells were FACS-enriched, and CD8+ and CD4+ T cells were isolated negatively. Germline CDR1 is LNHNV and CDR2 is YYDKDF (reference sequence). Germline trimming cut 3 bases from V and 4 bases from J; bases unmatched to any gene: 2. This CDR3 region has 13 residues. Random-hexamer reverse transcription was applied to roughly 0.5 to 1 ug RNA. One entry per CDR3 protein results from TCRdb running MiXCR on the immunoSEQ multiplex PCR reads. The sample contains more than 75,000 distinct CDR3 sequences, roughly 94% of which appear only once.

This clonotype was obtained from a human donor in good health. The specimen was CD8+ T cells from PBMCs. This sequence joins TRBV15 and TRBJ1-2, with 7 positions matching TRBD1. The CDR3 here is CATSSRDSYGYTF. CDR3 sequence (DNA): TGTGCCACCAGCAGCCGGGACAGCTATGGCTACACCTTC.